Listed below are T cell receptor beta chains from one sample, sequenced in a study of T cell changes during pregnancy in multiple sclerosis. Sequenced by immunoSEQ multiplex PCR; TCRdb stores in-frame clones only, minus some. The sample consists of tens of thousands of clones, 75% to 95% of them appearing once. Specimen: CD4+ T cells from peripheral blood mononuclear cells, collected in the second trimester of pregnancy. These receptors were collected from a female donor in good health, enrolled as a control in a pregnancy study. The CDR3 runs from the conserved cysteine through the conserved F or W. Fields, in order: D gene, V gene, clone size, J gene, CDR3 protein, CDR3 DNA. The D gene is left open where the match is weak. Not all rows give a size; the values are once, few, many and, for expanded clones, a class.

TRBD1	TRBV2	-	TRBJ2-1	CASRKGTASYNEQFF	TGTGCCAGCAGGAAGGGGACAGCATCCTACAATGAGCAGTTCTTC
TRBD1	TRBV5-6	-	TRBJ1-1	CASSLGTGGIRTEAFF	TGTGCCAGCAGCCTAGGGACAGGGGGAATACGAACTGAAGCTTTCTTT
-	TRBV7-9	-	TRBJ2-1	CASSARFLDNEQFF	TGTGCCAGCAGCGCCCGGTTCCTCGACAATGAGCAGTTCTTC
-	TRBV5-5	once	TRBJ2-5	CASSFLESETQYF	TGTGCCAGCAGCTTTTTGGAGTCAGAGACCCAGTACTTC
TRBD1	TRBV9	-	TRBJ1-5	CASSVLGQGSPQHF	TGTGCCAGCAGCGTACTTGGACAGGGGTCCCCCCAGCATTTT
TRBD2	TRBV30	-	TRBJ2-1	CAWSVPGTSGRANEQFF	TGTGCCTGGAGTGTACCGGGGACTAGCGGGAGGGCCAATGAGCAGTTCTTC
-	TRBV2	once	TRBJ2-7	CASSEGGSGTYEQYF	TGTGCCAGCAGTGAAGGGGGTAGCGGAACCTACGAGCAGTACTTC
-	TRBV6-6	-	TRBJ1-1	CASRTGSTNTEAFF	TGTGCCAGCCGAACAGGGAGCACGAACACTGAAGCTTTCTTT
-	TRBV18	once	TRBJ2-3	CASSELDGTDTQYF	TGTGCCAGCTCGGAGCTTGATGGCACAGATACGCAGTATTTT
TRBD1	TRBV27	once	TRBJ2-6	CASSPTPARDRGVLTF	TGTGCCAGCAGTCCAACCCCCGCCCGAGACAGGGGAGTCCTGACTTTC
-	TRBV30	-	TRBJ1-3	CAWSVSAGNTIYF	TGTGCCTGGAGTGTGTCCGCTGGAAACACCATATATTTT
-	TRBV28	-	TRBJ1-2	CASSLLTERYTF	TGTGCCAGCAGTTTATTGACTGAGCGCTACACCTTC
-	TRBV9	-	TRBJ2-7	CASSVGDSPTYEQYF	TGTGCCAGCAGCGTAGGGGACTCTCCAACTTACGAGCAGTACTTC
TRBD2	TRBV2	-	TRBJ2-7	CASTAGGPPYEQYF	TGTGCCAGCACGGCGGGAGGGCCTCCCTACGAGCAGTACTTC
TRBD2	TRBV10-3	-	TRBJ2-7	CAISPAGVDSYEQYF	TGTGCCATCAGCCCAGCGGGGGTTGACTCCTACGAGCAGTACTTC
TRBD1	TRBV7-9	-	TRBJ1-2	CASSPDRQGYTF	TGTGCCAGCAGCCCGGACAGGCAGGGCTACACCTTC
-	TRBV21-1	-	TRBJ1-2	CASSNLIIGTPFYGYTF	TGTGCCAGCAGCAATCTAATAATCGGTACCCCCTTCTATGGCTACACCTTC
TRBD1	TRBV5-4	-	TRBJ2-2	CASSLPTGESGELFF	TGTGCCAGCAGCTTACCGACAGGGGAGTCCGGGGAGCTGTTTTTT
TRBD2	TRBV30	once	TRBJ2-1	CAWSPWGYRGGLPPSYNEQFF	TGTGCCTGGAGTCCTTGGGGGTATCGGGGGGGGCTCCCCCCCTCCTACAATGAGCAGTTCTTC
-	TRBV5-4	-	TRBJ1-3	CASSSRTVPSGNTIYF	TGTGCCAGCAGCTCCAGGACAGTACCCTCTGGAAACACCATATATTTT